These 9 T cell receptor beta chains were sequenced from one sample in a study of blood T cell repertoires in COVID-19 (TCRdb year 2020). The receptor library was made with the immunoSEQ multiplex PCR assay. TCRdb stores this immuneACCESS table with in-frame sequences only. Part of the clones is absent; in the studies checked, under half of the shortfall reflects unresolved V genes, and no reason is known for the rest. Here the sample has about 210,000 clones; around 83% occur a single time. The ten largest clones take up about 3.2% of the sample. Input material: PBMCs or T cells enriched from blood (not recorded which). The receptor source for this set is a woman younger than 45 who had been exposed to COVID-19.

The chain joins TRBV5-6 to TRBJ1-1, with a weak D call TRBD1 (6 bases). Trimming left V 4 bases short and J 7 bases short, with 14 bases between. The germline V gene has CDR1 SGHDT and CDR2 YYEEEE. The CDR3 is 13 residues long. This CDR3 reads CASSTHRVDEAFF. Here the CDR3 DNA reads TGTGCCAGCAGCACGCACAGGGTGGATGAAGCTTTCTTT.

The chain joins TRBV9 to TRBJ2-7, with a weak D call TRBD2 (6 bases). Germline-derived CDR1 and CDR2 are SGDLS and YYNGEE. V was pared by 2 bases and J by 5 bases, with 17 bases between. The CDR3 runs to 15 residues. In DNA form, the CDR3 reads TGTGCCAGCAGCGTGAGCGCTAGCGTGGAAAACGAGCAGTACTTC. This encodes CASSVSASVENEQYF.

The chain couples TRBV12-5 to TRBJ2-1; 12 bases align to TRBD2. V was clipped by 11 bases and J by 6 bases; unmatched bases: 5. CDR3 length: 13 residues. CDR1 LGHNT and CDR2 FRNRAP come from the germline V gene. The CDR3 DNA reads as TGTGCTGGTAAACTAGCGGGGGGCAATGAGCAGTTCTTC. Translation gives CAGKLAGGNEQFF.

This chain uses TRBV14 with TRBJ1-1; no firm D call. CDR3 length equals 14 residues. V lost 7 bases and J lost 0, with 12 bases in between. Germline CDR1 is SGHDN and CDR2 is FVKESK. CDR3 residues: CASNPHGMNTEAFF. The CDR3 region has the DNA TGTGCCAGCAACCCCCACGGGATGAACACTGAAGCTTTCTTT.

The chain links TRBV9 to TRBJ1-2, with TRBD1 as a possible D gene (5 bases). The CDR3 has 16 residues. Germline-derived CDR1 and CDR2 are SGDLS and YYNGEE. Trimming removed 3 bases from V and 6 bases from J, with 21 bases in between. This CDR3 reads CASSGGPGRRYDGYTF. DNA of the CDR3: TGTGCCAGCAGCGGAGGTCCAGGGCGTAGGTACGATGGCTACACCTTC.

CDR3 in DNA: TGTGCCAGCAGTTCAGGACAGGGGTGGGAAAAACTGTTTTTT. Protein sequence: CASSSGQGWEKLFF. This rearrangement joins TRBV6-5 to TRBJ1-4, with 9 bases identical to TRBD1. Germline CDR1 reads MNHEY; CDR2 reads SVGAGI. Trimming took 4 bases from V and 8 from J; bases not matched to a gene: 5. This CDR3 has 14 amino acids.

Here the CDR3 DNA reads TGTGCCAGCAGCCAATCCGCGACAGGGCTTTATGGCTACACCTTC. Residues: CASSQSATGLYGYTF. The rearrangement uses TRBV3-1 (or the pseudogene TRBV3-2) and TRBJ1-2, with 7 bases matching TRBD1. The CDR3 is 15 residues long. Germline V gene lookup returns CDR1 LGHDT and CDR2 YNNKEL (reference sequence). Trimming at V came to 2 bases and at J to 5 bases, leaving 8 bases not matched to a gene.

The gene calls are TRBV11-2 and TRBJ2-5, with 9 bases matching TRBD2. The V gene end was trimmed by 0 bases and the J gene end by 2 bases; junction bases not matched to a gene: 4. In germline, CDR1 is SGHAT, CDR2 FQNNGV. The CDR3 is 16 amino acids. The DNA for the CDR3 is TGTGCCAGCAGCTTAGATCCTAGCGGGGTACAAGAGACCCAGTACTTC. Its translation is CASSLDPSGVQETQYF.

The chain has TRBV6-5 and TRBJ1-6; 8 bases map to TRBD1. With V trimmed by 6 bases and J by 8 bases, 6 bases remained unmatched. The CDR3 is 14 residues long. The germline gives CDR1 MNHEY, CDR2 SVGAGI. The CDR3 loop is CASSYRGLDSPLHF. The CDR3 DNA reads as TGTGCCAGCAGCTACAGGGGGTTAGATTCACCCCTCCACTTT.